These 14 T cell receptor beta chains were sequenced from one sample in a study of CD8 T cells in Susac syndrome. It was with random hexamers that about 0.45 to 1 ug RNA was reverse transcribed. MiXCR was run by TCRdb on the immunoSEQ multiplex PCR reads, yielding one entry per CDR3 protein. The sample has about 130,000 distinct CDR3 sequences, over 90% seen once. The sequenced sample was CD8+ T cells from PBMCs. The origin of the receptors is a human donor with Susac syndrome.

This clonotype showed up just once. The CDR3 sequence is CASSVSGSYGYTF. CDR3 DNA: TGTGCCAGCAGCGTATCCGGGAGCTATGGCTACACCTTC. The chain carries TRBV9 and TRBJ1-2; D unresolved. The V end was cut by 1 base, the J end by 4 bases, with 8 bases between. CDR3 length equals 13 residues. Germline V gene data show CDR1 as SGDLS and CDR2 as YYNGEE. The entire variable domain, with the rest obtained from reference TRBV9 and TRBJ1-2, is as follows: DSGVTQTPKHLITATGQRVTLRCSPRSGDLSVYWYQQSLDQGLQFLIQYYNGEERAKGNILERFSAQQFPDLHSELNLSSLELGDSALYFCASSVSGSYGYTFGSGTRLTVV.

J is TRBJ1-5 and V is TRBV12-3 or TRBV12-4, with D maybe TRBD1 (5 bases). The CDR3 length is 14 residues. V dropped 5 bases and J dropped 2 bases, with 10 bases sitting between them. CDR3 DNA sequence: TGTGCCAGCAGTGCCGGGGCGGGCAATCAGCCCCAGCATTTT. It translates to CASSAGAGNQPQHF.

The chain is built from TRBV9 and TRBJ2-2, with D possibly being TRBD1 or TRBD2 (6 bases each). The germline gives CDR1 SGDLS, CDR2 YYNGEE. This CDR3 is 16 amino acids long. V was clipped by 1 base and J by 7 bases, with 17 bases between them. Here the CDR3 DNA reads TGTGCCAGCAGCGTACCTGAGGGGGGAATTGGCGGGGAGCTGTTTTTT. This codes for CASSVPEGGIGGELFF.

This sequence joins TRBV3-1 and TRBJ2-3; D perhaps matches TRBD2 (6 bases). Germline V gives CDR1 LGHDT, CDR2 YNNKEL (reference sequence). V lost 4 bases to trimming and J lost 0 bases, with 14 bases between them. The CDR3 is 16 residues long. CDR3 sequence: CASSLWEEASTDTQYF. Here the CDR3 DNA reads TGTGCCAGCAGCCTATGGGAGGAAGCTAGCACAGATACGCAGTATTTT.

This clonotype was observed a single time. The chain couples TRBV6-5 to TRBJ2-5; 10 nucleotides agree with TRBD2. This CDR3 contains 17 residues. Germline lookup yields CDR1 MNHEY and CDR2 SVGAGI. With V trimmed by 0 bases and J by 4 bases, 8 bases remained unmatched. This CDR3 is CASSYSGGIAGGETQYF. The CDR3 DNA reads TGTGCCAGCAGTTACTCCGGCGGTATAGCGGGAGGAGAGACCCAGTACTTC.

The chain uses TRBV11-2 and TRBJ2-3; TRBD1 matches 7 bases. V was clipped by 7 bases and J by 3 bases; unmatched bases: 7. The CDR3 is 14 residues long. The V gene's germline CDR1 is SGHAT and CDR2 FQNNGV. The CDR3 DNA reads TGTGCCAGCACCCGGGACAGTTGGACAGATACGCAGTATTTT. Its protein product is CASTRDSWTDTQYF.

This clonotype was detected once. This chain uses TRBV4-1 with TRBJ2-3, with D tentatively TRBD1 (6 bases). The germline V and J ends were trimmed by 5 bases and 4 bases, with 28 bases remaining between them. Germline V gene lookup returns CDR1 MGHRA and CDR2 YSYEKL. The CDR3 extends over 19 amino acids. In DNA form, the CDR3 reads TGCGCCAGCAGCAGGGAAGGCTGGGGGACACAGATACTAGCAGATACGCAGTATTTT. As protein: CASSREGWGTQILADTQYF.

This chain uses TRBV28 with TRBJ1-5, with D possibly matching TRBD1 (5 bases). The CDR3 sequence is 15 residues long. Germline V gene lookup returns CDR1 MDHEN and CDR2 SYDVKM. V dropped 6 bases and J dropped 2 bases, with 14 bases sitting between them. This chain's CDR3 is CASSPWGVGNQPQHF. The CDR3 nucleotides read TGTGCCAGCAGCCCGTGGGGGGTCGGCAATCAGCCCCAGCATTTT.

CDR3 DNA: TGCAGTGCTTCCCTAGCGGGCGAGCAGTACTTC. This gives the protein CSASLAGEQYF. The rearrangement uses TRBV20-1 and TRBJ2-7; 8 positions agree with TRBD2. Looked up from germline, CDR1 is DFQATT and CDR2 is SNEGSKA (reference sequence). Unmatched junction bases numbered 3, after V lost 5 bases and J lost 6 bases. The CDR3 is made up of 11 amino acids.

This clonotype was counted once. V and J are TRBV10-3 and TRBJ1-4; 9 positions match TRBD1. The CDR3 runs 15 residues. Germline V lookup: CDR1 ENHRY, CDR2 SYGVKD. J was trimmed by 8 bases and V by 5 bases; bases with no gene match: 9. CDR3 DNA: TGTGCCATCAGTCCCGGGACAGGGATAGGAGAAAAACTGTTTTTT. Translation: CAISPGTGIGEKLFF.

The V call is TRBV14, the J call TRBJ2-1; maybe TRBD2 (7 bases). Trimming removed 5 bases from V and 12 bases from J, with 14 bases in between. This CDR3 is 12 amino acids long. Germline CDR1 and CDR2: SGHDN and FVKESK. Here the CDR3 DNA reads TGTGCCAGCAGCGCCGAGGGGGGGGCGCAGTTCTTC. It yields the protein CASSAEGGAQFF.

The table lists this clonotype with a count of one. The chain joins TRBV3-1 to TRBJ1-1; 7 bases align to TRBD1. Germline lookup yields CDR1 LGHDT and CDR2 YNNKEL (reference sequence). The CDR3 extends over 15 amino acids. V shed 0 bases, J shed 7 bases, and the junction held 8 bases outside the gene matches. Here the CDR3 reads CASSQDDRESGEAFF. The CDR3 bases are TGTGCCAGCAGCCAAGATGACAGGGAGTCGGGTGAAGCTTTCTTT.

This chain joins TRBV9 and TRBJ2-7; D is perhaps TRBD1 (6 bases). The CDR3 length is 15 residues. V was clipped by 0 bases and J by 2 bases, with 12 bases between them. Germline CDR1 is SGDLS and CDR2 is YYNGEE. CDR3 nucleotide sequence: TGTGCCAGCAGCGTAGATCTGGGGGCCCCCTACGAGCAGTACTTC. It codes for CASSVDLGAPYEQYF.

The chain uses TRBV6-5 and TRBJ2-1; TRBD2 matches 8 bases. The CDR3 consists of 16 residues. CDR1 is MNHEY, CDR2 SVGAGI, per germline. V was clipped by 4 bases and J by 6 bases; unmatched bases: 11. CDR3 region: CASSSPKAGASNEQFF. The CDR3 nucleotides read TGTGCCAGCAGTTCGCCAAAAGCGGGGGCAAGCAATGAGCAGTTCTTC.